The entry below describes one TCR beta chain. The antigen remains unidentified. This record comes from a study of OX40 agonist ivuxolimab in advanced cancers. Drawing of blood for sampling happened at baseline, at cycle 4 day 1, and at cycle 7 day 1. The method was immunoSEQ multiplex PCR; TCRdb's version includes in-frame clones alone and lacks a portion of them. Here the sample spans 95,000 to 100,000 clones, 84% being singletons. Study conclusions and caveats: Mean expanded clone counts were higher in CD8+ than CD4+ T cells.

This clonotype was obtained from an adult with an advanced solid tumor such as melanoma, head and neck, liver or kidney cancer. Sequenced here: CD4+ or CD8+ T cells sorted from blood, sampled in a trial of the OX40 agonist ivuxolimab.

The CDR3 bases are TGCGCCAGCGGCCCGGGACAGGGTTATGGCTACACCTTC. Its translation: CASGPGQGYGYTF. The chain couples TRBV5-1 to TRBJ1-2; 9 nucleotides match TRBD1. The CDR3 has 13 residues. V shed 7 bases and J 5 bases; nucleotides not matched to a gene: 6. Germline loops: CDR1 SGHRS, CDR2 YFSETQ.